A selection of T cell receptor beta chains follows, all from one sample in a study of blood T cells in healthy people across ages. TCRdb independently ran MiXCR on the 5' RACE reads; one entry per CDR3 protein. The sample gives about 930,000 distinct CDR3 sequences, around 29% of which show up once; about 9.4% is in the top ten. This sample also appeared in a second study, on T cells of mothers and their children.

The source material was blood. These receptors originate from a middle-aged woman in good health. Both conserved end residues are part of each CDR3. Fields, in order: V gene, D gene, J gene, clone size, CDR3 DNA, CDR3 protein. A D gene is named only where the DNA matches it firmly. Not all rows give a size; the values are once, few, many and, for expanded clones, a class.

V: TRBV6-1; D: -; J: TRBJ2-1; size: -; DNA: TGTGCCAGCAGGGCAACGTCCGGACTAAGCCTAACCTACAATGAGCAGTTCTTC; CDR3: CASRATSGLSLTYNEQFF
V: TRBV2; D: TRBD2; J: TRBJ2-3; size: few; DNA: TGTGCCAGCAGACTAGCGGGGTACACAGATACGCAGTATTTT; CDR3: CASRLAGYTDTQYF
V: TRBV10-3; D: TRBD1; J: TRBJ1-5; size: many; DNA: TGTGCCATCAGTGAGTTGGACAGGGGAAACAATCAGCCCCAGCATTTT; CDR3: CAISELDRGNNQPQHF
V: TRBV27; D: -; J: TRBJ2-7; size: -; DNA: TGTGCCAGCAGCGCAGACCCCTACGAGCAGTACTTC; CDR3: CASSADPYEQYF
V: TRBV5-5; D: -; J: TRBJ2-7; size: few; DNA: TGTGCCAGCAGCACCCGGATCAGGGACTCCTACGAGCAGTACTTC; CDR3: CASSTRIRDSYEQYF
V: TRBV9; D: -; J: TRBJ2-5; size: many; DNA: TGTGCCAGCAGCGTAGGGGTAGCGGAGTACCAAGAGACCCAGTACTTC; CDR3: CASSVGVAEYQETQYF
V: TRBV12-3/TRBV12-4; D: -; J: TRBJ2-6; size: many; DNA: TGTGCCAGCAGCCGTCCCTCCTCTGGGGCCAACGTCCTGACTTTC; CDR3: CASSRPSSGANVLTF
V: TRBV27; D: -; J: TRBJ1-1; size: -; DNA: TGTGCCAGCAGTCCCCGGGGGAGCCTTGAAGCTTTCTTT; CDR3: CASSPRGSLEAFF
V: TRBV12-3/TRBV12-4; D: -; J: TRBJ1-2; size: many; DNA: TGTGCCAGCAGCCAAACACCTAACTATGGCTACACCTTC; CDR3: CASSQTPNYGYTF
V: TRBV29-1; D: TRBD1; J: TRBJ1-1; size: -; DNA: TGCAGCGGCAGGGCAGGGGGCGTCGGAATCACTGAAGCTTTCTTT; CDR3: CSGRAGGVGITEAFF
V: TRBV28; D: -; J: TRBJ1-2; size: -; DNA: TGTGCCAGCAGTTTATCTGGACAGAAAGACTATGGCGACACCTTC; CDR3: CASSLSGQKDYGDTF
V: TRBV12-3/TRBV12-4; D: -; J: TRBJ1-2; size: -; DNA: TGTGCCAGCACCCTAAGGCAGTATGGCTACACCTTC; CDR3: CASTLRQYGYTF
V: TRBV12-3/TRBV12-4; D: TRBD1; J: TRBJ2-1; size: many; DNA: TGTGCCAGCAGTCCGGCCGCCGGGACAGGGACATCCTACAATGAGCAGTTCTTC; CDR3: CASSPAAGTGTSYNEQFF
V: TRBV6-4; D: -; J: TRBJ1-2; size: many; DNA: TGTGCCAGCAGTGACTCCGGAGGGCTCTATGGCTACACCTTC; CDR3: CASSDSGGLYGYTF
V: TRBV27; D: -; J: TRBJ2-5; size: few; DNA: TGTGCCTCTACAAGGGAGGCAGGCTTAAGGGAGACCCAGTACTTC; CDR3: CASTREAGLRETQYF
V: TRBV9; D: -; J: TRBJ1-4; size: few; DNA: TGTGCCAGCAGCGCCGGGACTGTGAATGAAAAACTGTTTTTT; CDR3: CASSAGTVNEKLFF
V: TRBV12-3/TRBV12-4; D: TRBD1; J: TRBJ1-2; size: -; DNA: TGTGCCAGCAAAACAGGGGGCCAAGGCTACACCTTC; CDR3: CASKTGGQGYTF
V: TRBV5-1; D: TRBD2; J: TRBJ2-1; size: -; DNA: TGCGCCAGCAGCCATACCCCTAGCGGTAGCTCCTACAATGAGCAGTTCTTC; CDR3: CASSHTPSGSSYNEQFF
V: TRBV7-2; D: TRBD2; J: TRBJ2-1; size: -; DNA: TGTGCCAGCAGCTCCTTGGGGACTAGCGGGACTACCAGCTCCTACAATGAGCAGTTCTTC; CDR3: CASSSLGTSGTTSSYNEQFF
V: TRBV6-6; D: -; J: TRBJ2-7; size: -; DNA: TGTGCCAGCAGTTACTCGAAGACCGACGAGCAGTACTTC; CDR3: CASSYSKTDEQYF
V: TRBV29-1; D: -; J: TRBJ2-7; size: many; DNA: TGCAGCGTTGAATCCAGGGTGACCTACGAGCAGTACTTC; CDR3: CSVESRVTYEQYF
V: TRBV7-2; D: -; J: TRBJ2-7; size: many; DNA: TGTGCCAGCAGCCTCCAGGGGGGGCCGATCTACGAGCAGTACTTC; CDR3: CASSLQGGPIYEQYF
V: TRBV27; D: TRBD1; J: TRBJ2-7; size: few; DNA: TGTGCCAGCAGTTTGTCCCGGACAGGCGAAAAGGACGAGCAGTACTTC; CDR3: CASSLSRTGEKDEQYF
V: TRBV2; D: -; J: TRBJ2-7; size: few; DNA: TGTGCCAGCAGTGTGGGGCCCACCTACGAGCAGTACTTC; CDR3: CASSVGPTYEQYF
V: TRBV5-6; D: -; J: TRBJ1-6; size: many; DNA: TGTGCCAGCAGCTCTGGGACGGCATATAATTCACCCCTCCACTTT; CDR3: CASSSGTAYNSPLHF
V: TRBV29-1; D: -; J: TRBJ2-5; size: many; DNA: TGCAGCGCACCCAGGTGGGCAGGTCTCCAAGAGACCCAGTACTTC; CDR3: CSAPRWAGLQETQYF
V: TRBV5-1; D: -; J: TRBJ1-2; size: few; DNA: TGCGCCAGCAGCATTGGAAACAGGGACGGCTACACCTTC; CDR3: CASSIGNRDGYTF
V: TRBV2; D: -; J: TRBJ1-2; size: few; DNA: TGTGCCAGCAGATTGGGGGGCGGGAATGGCTACACCTTC; CDR3: CASRLGGGNGYTF
V: TRBV5-1; D: -; J: TRBJ1-5; size: -; DNA: TGCGCCAGCAGCCCCCTTGGGGGAGGCAATCAGCCCCAGCATTTT; CDR3: CASSPLGGGNQPQHF
V: TRBV6-4; D: -; J: TRBJ1-1; size: -; DNA: TGTGCCAGCTCCCAGTTCGGGGGCACTGAAGCTTTCTTT; CDR3: CASSQFGGTEAFF
V: TRBV12-3/TRBV12-4; D: -; J: TRBJ1-3; size: -; DNA: TGTGCCAGCAGGTTTTTCGGATCTGGAAACACCATATATTTT; CDR3: CASRFFGSGNTIYF
V: TRBV4-3; D: TRBD1; J: TRBJ1-2; size: many; DNA: TGCGCCAGCAGCCCTAACAGGGGGCTTAACTATGGCTACACCTTC; CDR3: CASSPNRGLNYGYTF
V: TRBV6-5; D: -; J: TRBJ2-7; size: many; DNA: TGTGCCAGCAGTTATGTCCAGGGTGGGTACTACGAGCAGTACTTC; CDR3: CASSYVQGGYYEQYF
V: TRBV27; D: -; J: TRBJ2-7; size: many; DNA: TGTGCCAGCAGTTTGGACAGCTCCAAGCAGTACTTC; CDR3: CASSLDSSKQYF
V: TRBV5-1; D: TRBD1; J: TRBJ2-3; size: -; DNA: TGCGCCAGCAGCTCCGGGACAGGGGGACCTAGCACAGATACGCAGTATTTT; CDR3: CASSSGTGGPSTDTQYF
V: TRBV7-3; D: -; J: TRBJ2-6; size: many; DNA: TGTGCCAGCAGCAGTACGCGTGGGGCCAACGTCCTGACTTTC; CDR3: CASSSTRGANVLTF